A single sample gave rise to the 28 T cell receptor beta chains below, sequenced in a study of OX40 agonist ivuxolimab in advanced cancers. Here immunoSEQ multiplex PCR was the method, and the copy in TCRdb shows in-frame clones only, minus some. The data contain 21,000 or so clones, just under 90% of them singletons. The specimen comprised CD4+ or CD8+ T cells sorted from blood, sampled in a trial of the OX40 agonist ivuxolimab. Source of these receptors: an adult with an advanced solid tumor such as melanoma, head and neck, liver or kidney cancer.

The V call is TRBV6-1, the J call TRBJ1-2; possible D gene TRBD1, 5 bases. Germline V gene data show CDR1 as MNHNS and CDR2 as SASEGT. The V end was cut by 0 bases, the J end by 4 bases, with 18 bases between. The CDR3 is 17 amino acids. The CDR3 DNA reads TGTGCCAGCAGTGAAGCCGGGACGGAGAACCTGATCTATGGCTACACCTTC. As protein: CASSEAGTENLIYGYTF.

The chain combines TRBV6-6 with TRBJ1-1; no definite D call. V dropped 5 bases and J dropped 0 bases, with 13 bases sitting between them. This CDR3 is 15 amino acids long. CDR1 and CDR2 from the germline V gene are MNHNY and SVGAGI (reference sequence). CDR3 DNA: TGTGCCAGCAGTGATGGGTGGGAAATGAACACTGAAGCTTTCTTT. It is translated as CASSDGWEMNTEAFF.

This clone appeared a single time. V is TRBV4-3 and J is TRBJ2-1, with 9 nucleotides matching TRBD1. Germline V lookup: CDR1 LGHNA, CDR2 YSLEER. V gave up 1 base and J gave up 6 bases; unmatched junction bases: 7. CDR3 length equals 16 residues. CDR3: CASSQGLGTGFNEQFF. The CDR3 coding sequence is TGCGCCAGCAGCCAAGGATTAGGGACAGGGTTCAATGAGCAGTTCTTC.

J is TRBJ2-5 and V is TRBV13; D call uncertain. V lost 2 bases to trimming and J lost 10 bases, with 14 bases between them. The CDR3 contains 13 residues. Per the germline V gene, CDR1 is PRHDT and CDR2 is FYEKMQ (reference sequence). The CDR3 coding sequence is TGTGCCAGCAGCTTACGTCACGGCGAGGACCAGTACTTC. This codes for CASSLRHGEDQYF.

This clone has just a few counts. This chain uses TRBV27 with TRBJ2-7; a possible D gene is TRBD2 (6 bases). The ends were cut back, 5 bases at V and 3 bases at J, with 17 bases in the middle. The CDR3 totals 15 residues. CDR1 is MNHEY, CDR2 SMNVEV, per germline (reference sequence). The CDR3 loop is CASSTGLTLIYEQYF. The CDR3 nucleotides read TGTGCCAGCAGTACGGGACTGACGCTCATCTACGAGCAGTACTTC.

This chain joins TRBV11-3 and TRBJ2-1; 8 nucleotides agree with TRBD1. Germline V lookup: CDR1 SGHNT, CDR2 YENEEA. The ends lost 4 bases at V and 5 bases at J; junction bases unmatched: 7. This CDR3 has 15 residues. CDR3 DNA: TGTGCCAGCAGCTCGCCAGGGGGCCTGGACAATGAGCAGTTCTTC. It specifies CASSSPGGLDNEQFF.

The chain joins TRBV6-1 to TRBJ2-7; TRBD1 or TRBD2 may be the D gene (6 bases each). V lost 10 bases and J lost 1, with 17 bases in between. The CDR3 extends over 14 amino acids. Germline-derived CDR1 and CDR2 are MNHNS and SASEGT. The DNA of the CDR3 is TGTGCCATTTCTGACCGGGGGCGATCCTACGAGCAGTACTTC. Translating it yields CAISDRGRSYEQYF.

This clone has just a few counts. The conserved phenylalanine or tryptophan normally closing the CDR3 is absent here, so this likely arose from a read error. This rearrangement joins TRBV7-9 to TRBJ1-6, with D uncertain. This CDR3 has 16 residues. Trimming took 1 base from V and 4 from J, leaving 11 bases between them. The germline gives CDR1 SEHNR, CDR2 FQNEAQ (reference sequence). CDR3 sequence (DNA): TGTGCCAGCAGCTTAGTAAGCAGAACGTATAATTCACCCCTCCACCTT. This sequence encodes CASSLVSRTYNSPLHL.

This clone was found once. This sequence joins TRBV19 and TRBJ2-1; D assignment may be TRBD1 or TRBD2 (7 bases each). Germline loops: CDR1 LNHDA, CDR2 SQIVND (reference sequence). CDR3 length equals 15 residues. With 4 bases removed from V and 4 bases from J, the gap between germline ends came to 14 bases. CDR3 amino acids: CASSTPGGGYNEQFF. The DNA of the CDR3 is TGTGCCAGTAGTACCCCAGGGGGGGGGTACAATGAGCAGTTCTTC.

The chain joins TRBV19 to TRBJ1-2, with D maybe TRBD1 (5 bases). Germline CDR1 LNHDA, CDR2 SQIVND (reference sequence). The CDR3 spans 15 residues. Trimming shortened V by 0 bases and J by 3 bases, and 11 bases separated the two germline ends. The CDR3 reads CASSIDPGLYYGYTF. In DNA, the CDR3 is TGTGCCAGTAGTATAGATCCGGGGCTGTACTATGGCTACACCTTC.

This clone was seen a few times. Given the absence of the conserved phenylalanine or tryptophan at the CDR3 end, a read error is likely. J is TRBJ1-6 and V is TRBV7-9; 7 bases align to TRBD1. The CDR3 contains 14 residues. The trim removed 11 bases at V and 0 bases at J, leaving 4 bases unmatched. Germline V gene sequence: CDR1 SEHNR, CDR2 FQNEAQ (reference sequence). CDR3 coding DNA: TGTGCCTCCAGGGGGGGCTCCTATAATTCACCCCTCCACCTT. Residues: CASRGGSYNSPLHL.

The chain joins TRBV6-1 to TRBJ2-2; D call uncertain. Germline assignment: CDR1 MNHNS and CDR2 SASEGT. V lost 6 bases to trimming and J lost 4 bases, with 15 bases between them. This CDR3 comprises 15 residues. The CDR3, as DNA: TGTGCCAGCAGGGGGATGATACGACCCACCGGGGAGCTGTTTTTT. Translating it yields CASRGMIRPTGELFF.

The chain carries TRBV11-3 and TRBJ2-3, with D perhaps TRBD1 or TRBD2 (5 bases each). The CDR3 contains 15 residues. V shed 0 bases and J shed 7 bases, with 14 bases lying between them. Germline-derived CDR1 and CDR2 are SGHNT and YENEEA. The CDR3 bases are TGTGCCAGCAGCTTAGACAGGGAGTGGGGGTATACGCAGTATTTT. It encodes CASSLDREWGYTQYF.

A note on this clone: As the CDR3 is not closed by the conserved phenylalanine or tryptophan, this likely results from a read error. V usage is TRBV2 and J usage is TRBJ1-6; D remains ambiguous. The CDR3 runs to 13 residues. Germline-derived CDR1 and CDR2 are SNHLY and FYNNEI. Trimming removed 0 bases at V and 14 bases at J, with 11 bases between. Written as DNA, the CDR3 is TGTGCCAGCAGTGAAGCGCTCCCAGGAACCCTCCACCTT. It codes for CASSEALPGTLHL.

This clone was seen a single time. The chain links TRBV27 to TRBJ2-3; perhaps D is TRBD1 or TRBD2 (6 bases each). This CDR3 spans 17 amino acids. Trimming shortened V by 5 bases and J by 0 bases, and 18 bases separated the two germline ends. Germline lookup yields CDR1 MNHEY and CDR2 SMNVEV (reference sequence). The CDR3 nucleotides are TGTGCCAGCAGTCTCGTAAGTGGGGGGCTTAGCACAGATACGCAGTATTTT. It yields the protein CASSLVSGGLSTDTQYF.

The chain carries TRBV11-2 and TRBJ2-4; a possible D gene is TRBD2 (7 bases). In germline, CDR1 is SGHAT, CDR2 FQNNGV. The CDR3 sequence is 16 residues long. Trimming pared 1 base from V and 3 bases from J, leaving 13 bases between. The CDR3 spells CASSLVGGLSKNIQYF. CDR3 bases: TGTGCCAGCAGCTTAGTGGGGGGGCTAAGCAAAAACATTCAGTACTTC.

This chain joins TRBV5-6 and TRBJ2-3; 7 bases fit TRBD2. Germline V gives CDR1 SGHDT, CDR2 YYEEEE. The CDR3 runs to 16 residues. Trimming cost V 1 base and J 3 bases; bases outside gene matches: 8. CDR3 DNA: TGTGCCAGCAGCTTGTATGGGGGGGATGTGACAGATACGCAGTATTTT. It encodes CASSLYGGDVTDTQYF.

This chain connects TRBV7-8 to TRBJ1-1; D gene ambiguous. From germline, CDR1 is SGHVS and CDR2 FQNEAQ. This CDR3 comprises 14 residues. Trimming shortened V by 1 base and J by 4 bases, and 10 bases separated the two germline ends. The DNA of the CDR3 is TGTGCCAGCAGCTTAGGCCCAGTGGGCACTGAAGCTTTCTTT. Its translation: CASSLGPVGTEAFF.

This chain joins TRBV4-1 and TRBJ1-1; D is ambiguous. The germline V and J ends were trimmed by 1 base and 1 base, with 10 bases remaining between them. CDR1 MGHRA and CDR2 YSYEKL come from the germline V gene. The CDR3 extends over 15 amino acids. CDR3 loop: CASSQGGLWNTEAFF. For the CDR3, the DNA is TGCGCCAGCAGCCAAGGAGGGTTATGGAACACTGAAGCTTTCTTT.

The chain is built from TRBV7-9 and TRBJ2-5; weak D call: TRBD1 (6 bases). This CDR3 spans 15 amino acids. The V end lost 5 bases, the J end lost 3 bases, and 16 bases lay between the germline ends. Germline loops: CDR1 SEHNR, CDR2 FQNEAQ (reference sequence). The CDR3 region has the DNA TGTGCCAGCAGCCCGAGGGACACCGGGGAAGAGACCCAGTACTTC. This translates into CASSPRDTGEETQYF.

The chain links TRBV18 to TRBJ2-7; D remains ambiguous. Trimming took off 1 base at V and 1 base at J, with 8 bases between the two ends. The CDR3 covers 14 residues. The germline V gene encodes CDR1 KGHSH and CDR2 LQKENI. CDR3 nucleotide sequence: TGTGCCAGCTCACCACGGATCGAGTCCTACGAGCAGTACTTC. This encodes CASSPRIESYEQYF.

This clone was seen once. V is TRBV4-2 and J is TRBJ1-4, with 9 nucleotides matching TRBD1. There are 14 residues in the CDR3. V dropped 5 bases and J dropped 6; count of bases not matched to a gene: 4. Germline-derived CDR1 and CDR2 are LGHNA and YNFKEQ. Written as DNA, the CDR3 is TGTGCCAGCAGCGGGGGACAGGGTTATGAAAAACTGTTTTTT. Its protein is CASSGGQGYEKLFF.

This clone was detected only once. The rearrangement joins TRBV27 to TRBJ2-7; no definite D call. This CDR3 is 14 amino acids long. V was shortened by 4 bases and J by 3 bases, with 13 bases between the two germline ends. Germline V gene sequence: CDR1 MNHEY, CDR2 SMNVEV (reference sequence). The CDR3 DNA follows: TGTGCCAGCAGTTCACAGTTTCCGGGCTACGAGCAGTACTTC. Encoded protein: CASSSQFPGYEQYF.

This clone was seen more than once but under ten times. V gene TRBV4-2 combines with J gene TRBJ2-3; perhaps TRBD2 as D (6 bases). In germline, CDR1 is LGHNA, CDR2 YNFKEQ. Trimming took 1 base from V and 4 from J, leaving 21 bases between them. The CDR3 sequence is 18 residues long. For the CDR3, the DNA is TGTGCCAGCAGCCAAGTCTCCCCTAGCGTCTCCGGGCCAGATACGCAGTATTTT. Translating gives CASSQVSPSVSGPDTQYF.

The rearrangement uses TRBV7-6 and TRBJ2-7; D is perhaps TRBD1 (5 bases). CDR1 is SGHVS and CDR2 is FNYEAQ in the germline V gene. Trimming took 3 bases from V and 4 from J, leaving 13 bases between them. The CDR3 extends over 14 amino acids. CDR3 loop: CASSFTLGAYEQYF. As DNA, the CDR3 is TGTGCCAGCAGCTTTACTCTAGGGGCGTACGAGCAGTACTTC.

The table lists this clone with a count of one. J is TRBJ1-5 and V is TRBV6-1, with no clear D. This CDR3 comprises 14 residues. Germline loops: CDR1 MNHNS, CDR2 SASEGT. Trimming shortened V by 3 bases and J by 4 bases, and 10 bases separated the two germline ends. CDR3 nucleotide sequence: TGTGCCAGCAGTGACCGGGCGACAAATCAGCCCCAGCATTTT. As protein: CASSDRATNQPQHF.

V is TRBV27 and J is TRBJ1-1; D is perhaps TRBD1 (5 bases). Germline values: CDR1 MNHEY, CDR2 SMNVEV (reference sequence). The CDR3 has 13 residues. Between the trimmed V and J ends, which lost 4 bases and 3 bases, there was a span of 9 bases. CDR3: CASSWGRDTEAFF. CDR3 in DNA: TGTGCCAGCAGTTGGGGCAGGGACACTGAAGCTTTCTTT.

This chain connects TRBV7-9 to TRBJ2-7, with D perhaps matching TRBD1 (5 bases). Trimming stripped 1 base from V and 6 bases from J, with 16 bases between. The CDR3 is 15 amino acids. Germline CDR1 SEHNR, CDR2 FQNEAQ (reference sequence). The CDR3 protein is CASSLDPPGFSEQYF. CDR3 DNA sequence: TGTGCCAGCAGCTTAGACCCCCCAGGGTTCTCCGAGCAGTACTTC.